This paragraph reports one T cell receptor beta chain. Its matching antigen is unknown. Each replicate PCR on the sorted subsets used roughly 210 ng DNA (around 30,000 T cell genomes). Clones were sequenced by immunoSEQ multiplex PCR, and TCRdb holds only the in-frame ones, with some missing. The sample includes approximately 640,000 clones, roughly 88% seen only once; the top ten take 34%. This CDR3 has 14 residues. CDR1 is MDHEN and CDR2 is SYDVKM in the germline V gene. V lost 3 bases and J lost 2; bases outside the gene matches: 4. This specimen belongs to a study of shared clonotypes between healthy human individuals. Study as a whole: Per donor, three plates held CD4 naive cells, three held CD4 memory, two held CD8 naive and one held CD8 memory.

CD45RO+ cells went into CD8 memory alongside CCR7-negative CD45RA+ TemRA cells. Whole-study findings and limits: Sampling covered nothing but blood. Tissue TCR repertoires likely differ from those found in blood.

What was sequenced was memory CD8+ T cells from PBMCs. Sample subset: CD45RO+ cells pooled with CCR7-negative TemRA cells. The TCR was taken from a man aged 18 to 30 in good health. Some clones in this sample may be carry-over from other donors' samples. V usage is TRBV28 and J usage is TRBJ2-7; 7 bases are a match to TRBD2. The CDR3 region is CASSFWAGAYEQYF. CDR3 nucleotide sequence: TGTGCCAGCAGTTTTTGGGCGGGGGCCTACGAGCAGTACTTC.